This T cell receptor (beta chain) was sequenced for a study of human T cells and chemical hapten exposure. About the study: An area of 2 cm by 2 to 2.5 cm on upper inner arm skin received 2% DPC for sensitization. Patients got weekly scalp diphenylcyclopropenone doses over the approximately 23-week study. On the upper back, patch tests were applied with 0.01% DPC and read at 6 days.

Germline CDR1 and CDR2: MNHEY and SVGEGT. V was cut by 5 bases and J by 2 bases, with 15 bases left in between. This CDR3 has 15 amino acids. TCRdb ran MiXCR on the RACE reads and lists one entry per CDR3 protein. The data show under 450,000 distinct CDR3 sequences, nearly 6.5% seen once. The time point: patch test 2, 6 weeks after DPC sensitization. Treatment indicated: therapeutic diphenylcyclopropenone sensitization with weekly scalp DPC. At every patch-test visit, blood was drawn before the patch test was applied. V and J are TRBV6-2 or TRBV6-3 and TRBJ1-2, with D perhaps TRBD1 (5 bases). The clonotype originates from a woman aged 18-35 years with alopecia areata. Some clones in this sample may be carry-over from other donors' samples. The material sequenced was whole blood, taken in connection with sensitization to the hapten diphenylcyclopropenone (DPC). The CDR3 nucleotides are TGTGCCAGCAGTCAAAGGGGCACAGGCAACTATGGCTACACCTTC. Its translation is CASSQRGTGNYGYTF.